This is a list of T cell receptor beta chains from one sample in a study of shared clonotypes between healthy human individuals. Clones were read by immunoSEQ multiplex PCR, and TCRdb kept only the in-frame ones, dropping some. This table has roughly 1,000,000 clones, approximately 80% appearing once. Sequences were obtained from memory CD4+ T cells from PBMCs. The receptors shown here come from a man aged 18-30 years in good health. Some clones in this sample may be carry-over from other donors' samples. CDR3s include the opening cysteine and the closing phenylalanine or tryptophan. Fields, in order: J gene, clone size, V gene, D gene, CDR3 DNA, CDR3 protein. A D gene is named only where the DNA matches it firmly. Not every row has a clone size; where given, it reads once, few, many or a size class.

j_call: TRBJ2-1; clone_size: few; v_call: TRBV5-1; d_call: -; cdr3_nt: TGCGCCAGCAGCTTGTTTAGTGGGACCCTGTACAATGAGCAGTTCTTC; cdr3_aa: CASSLFSGTLYNEQFF
j_call: TRBJ2-1; clone_size: few; v_call: TRBV10-2; d_call: -; cdr3_nt: TGCGCCAGCAGTGGCTTGATCTCCTACAATGAGCAGTTCTTC; cdr3_aa: CASSGLISYNEQFF
j_call: TRBJ1-1; clone_size: -; v_call: TRBV21-1; d_call: -; cdr3_nt: TGTGCCAGCAGCAAATTGAGAACAGTGGGGAACACTGAAGCTTTCTTT; cdr3_aa: CASSKLRTVGNTEAFF
j_call: TRBJ2-7; clone_size: few; v_call: TRBV2; d_call: TRBD1; cdr3_nt: TGTGCCAGCAGGGACAGGGGCTACGAGCAGTACTTC; cdr3_aa: CASRDRGYEQYF
j_call: TRBJ2-7; clone_size: once; v_call: TRBV7-9; d_call: -; cdr3_nt: TGTGCCAGCAGCCCCGTCCCCTCCTCCTACGAGCAGTACTTC; cdr3_aa: CASSPVPSSYEQYF
j_call: TRBJ2-5; clone_size: -; v_call: TRBV10-1; d_call: -; cdr3_nt: TGCGCCAGCAGTGAGTTTCCGGGGGCCGCGGTGAAGACCCAGTACTTC; cdr3_aa: CASSEFPGAAVKTQYF
j_call: TRBJ2-3; clone_size: -; v_call: TRBV29-1; d_call: -; cdr3_nt: TGCAGCGCTGACAGTACGCAGTATTTT; cdr3_aa: CSADSTQYF
j_call: TRBJ2-7; clone_size: once; v_call: TRBV27; d_call: -; cdr3_nt: TGTGCCAGCGCCTTCAGACGGAGCGGTAGCGACGAGCAGTACTTC; cdr3_aa: CASAFRRSGSDEQYF
j_call: TRBJ2-7; clone_size: -; v_call: TRBV11-2; d_call: -; cdr3_nt: TGTGCCAGCAGCTTAGAGGCACCATACTCCTACGAGCAGTACTTC; cdr3_aa: CASSLEAPYSYEQYF
j_call: TRBJ1-1; clone_size: few; v_call: TRBV19; d_call: TRBD1; cdr3_nt: TGTGCCAGTAGTTGGGGGACAGGCATGAACACTGAAGCTTTCTTT; cdr3_aa: CASSWGTGMNTEAFF
j_call: TRBJ2-7; clone_size: -; v_call: TRBV9; d_call: -; cdr3_nt: TGTGCCAGCAGCGTGTTGGAGTCCTCCTACGAGCAGTACTTC; cdr3_aa: CASSVLESSYEQYF
j_call: TRBJ2-7; clone_size: -; v_call: TRBV28; d_call: -; cdr3_nt: TGTGCCAGCACAAACCCGACAGATCAAGACTCCCACGAGCAGTACTTC; cdr3_aa: CASTNPTDQDSHEQYF
j_call: TRBJ2-1; clone_size: -; v_call: TRBV29-1; d_call: TRBD2; cdr3_nt: TGCAGCTCAGCGGGAGGAGACTATGAGCAGTTCTTC; cdr3_aa: CSSAGGDYEQFF
j_call: TRBJ2-1; clone_size: once; v_call: TRBV28; d_call: -; cdr3_nt: TGTGCCAGCAGTCCCCCCCAGGGTCGTTACAATGAGCAGTTCTTC; cdr3_aa: CASSPPQGRYNEQFF
j_call: TRBJ2-5; clone_size: once; v_call: TRBV5-1; d_call: -; cdr3_nt: TGCGCCAGCAGCTTGTTAGTCTCAGAGACCCAGTACTTC; cdr3_aa: CASSLLVSETQYF
j_call: TRBJ2-3; clone_size: -; v_call: TRBV10-3; d_call: -; cdr3_nt: TGTGCCATCAGTGATAGGCGCGCAGATACGCAGTATTTT; cdr3_aa: CAISDRRADTQYF
j_call: TRBJ1-2; clone_size: -; v_call: TRBV2; d_call: TRBD1; cdr3_nt: TGTGCCAGCAGGGGACAGGGTGTTTATTATGGCTACACCTTC; cdr3_aa: CASRGQGVYYGYTF
j_call: TRBJ2-1; clone_size: -; v_call: TRBV7-3; d_call: -; cdr3_nt: TGTGCCAGCAGCCCAGGACAGTCCTACAATGAGCAGTTCTTC; cdr3_aa: CASSPGQSYNEQFF
j_call: TRBJ2-5; clone_size: -; v_call: TRBV27; d_call: -; cdr3_nt: TGTGCCAGCAGTTTAGAGCGTTACAGGGAGACCCAGTACTTC; cdr3_aa: CASSLERYRETQYF
j_call: TRBJ2-2; clone_size: -; v_call: TRBV10-3; d_call: -; cdr3_nt: TGTGCCATCAGGGAGGACAGAGACACCGGGGAGCTGTTTTTT; cdr3_aa: CAIREDRDTGELFF
j_call: TRBJ1-1; clone_size: -; v_call: TRBV6-6; d_call: TRBD1; cdr3_nt: TGTGCCAGCAGTTACCCTCAGGGGGGGGCTGAAGCTTTCTTT; cdr3_aa: CASSYPQGGAEAFF
j_call: TRBJ2-7; clone_size: -; v_call: TRBV5-6; d_call: -; cdr3_nt: TGTGCCAGCAGCTTGAGTGGCCGGATGGGGAACTACGAGCAGTACTTC; cdr3_aa: CASSLSGRMGNYEQYF
j_call: TRBJ2-7; clone_size: -; v_call: TRBV5-1; d_call: -; cdr3_nt: TGCGCCAGCAGCTTGGCAGACCGGGACTTGATTTCCTACGAGCAGTACTTC; cdr3_aa: CASSLADRDLISYEQYF
j_call: TRBJ2-3; clone_size: -; v_call: TRBV7-2; d_call: -; cdr3_nt: TGTGCCAGCAGCTTAATGGGAGCTAGCACAGATACGCAGTATTTT; cdr3_aa: CASSLMGASTDTQYF
j_call: TRBJ1-2; clone_size: -; v_call: TRBV9; d_call: TRBD1; cdr3_nt: TGTGCCAGCAGCGTCGATAGACCGGACAGGGGCGACGGCTACACCTTC; cdr3_aa: CASSVDRPDRGDGYTF
j_call: TRBJ1-2; clone_size: -; v_call: TRBV4-1; d_call: TRBD1; cdr3_nt: TGCGCCAGCAGCCAGAGGACAGGGGACTATGGCTACACCTTC; cdr3_aa: CASSQRTGDYGYTF
j_call: TRBJ2-7; clone_size: -; v_call: TRBV28; d_call: TRBD1; cdr3_nt: TGTGCCAGCAGAGAGACAGGGGCTCCCTACGAGCAGTACTTC; cdr3_aa: CASRETGAPYEQYF
j_call: TRBJ2-7; clone_size: -; v_call: TRBV6-4; d_call: TRBD1; cdr3_nt: TGTGCCAGCAGTGACACCGGGACAGCTCTACCGTACTTC; cdr3_aa: CASSDTGTALPYF
j_call: TRBJ2-7; clone_size: -; v_call: TRBV11-2; d_call: TRBD2; cdr3_nt: TGTGCCAGCAGCTCCCTCCGGACTAGCGGGAGTATCGACGAGCAGTACTTC; cdr3_aa: CASSSLRTSGSIDEQYF
j_call: TRBJ2-5; clone_size: -; v_call: TRBV5-6; d_call: TRBD2; cdr3_nt: TGTGCCAGCAGCTCCAACTGGGGGGGTGGTATTGAGACCCAGTACTTC; cdr3_aa: CASSSNWGGGIETQYF
j_call: TRBJ2-1; clone_size: -; v_call: TRBV19; d_call: -; cdr3_nt: TGTGCCAGTAAGGGTCACACCCACAATGAGCAGTTCTTC; cdr3_aa: CASKGHTHNEQFF
j_call: TRBJ2-7; clone_size: -; v_call: TRBV5-1; d_call: TRBD1; cdr3_nt: TGCGCCAGCAGCTTTAAAAGAGACAGGGGTCCCTACGAGCAGTACTTC; cdr3_aa: CASSFKRDRGPYEQYF
j_call: TRBJ1-5; clone_size: -; v_call: TRBV28; d_call: -; cdr3_nt: TGTGCCAGCAGTTTATACGTTCAGCCCCAGCATTTT; cdr3_aa: CASSLYVQPQHF
j_call: TRBJ2-1; clone_size: -; v_call: TRBV27; d_call: TRBD2; cdr3_nt: TGTGCCAGCAGTCGGGGACATCGGACTAGCGGGAGAATAGATGAGCAGTTCTTC; cdr3_aa: CASSRGHRTSGRIDEQFF
j_call: TRBJ2-6; clone_size: -; v_call: TRBV5-1; d_call: -; cdr3_nt: TGCGCCAGCAGCTTGTCTGGCTCTGGGGCCAACGTCCTGACTTTC; cdr3_aa: CASSLSGSGANVLTF
j_call: TRBJ2-1; clone_size: -; v_call: TRBV18; d_call: TRBD2; cdr3_nt: TGTGCCAGCTCAGTCACTAGCGACCACTACAATGAGCAGTTCTTC; cdr3_aa: CASSVTSDHYNEQFF
j_call: TRBJ1-4; clone_size: -; v_call: TRBV27; d_call: TRBD1; cdr3_nt: TGTGCCAGCAGAAGACAGGGGGCCGGTGAAAAACTGTTTTTT; cdr3_aa: CASRRQGAGEKLFF
j_call: TRBJ2-2; clone_size: -; v_call: TRBV4-3; d_call: -; cdr3_nt: TGCGCCAGCAGCCAACAAGGGACCGGGGAGCTGTTTTTT; cdr3_aa: CASSQQGTGELFF
j_call: TRBJ1-2; clone_size: -; v_call: TRBV5-1; d_call: -; cdr3_nt: TGCGCCAGCAGCTTGGGGGAGGGCTCTGGCTACACCTTC; cdr3_aa: CASSLGEGSGYTF
j_call: TRBJ1-6; clone_size: -; v_call: TRBV6-5; d_call: -; cdr3_nt: TGTGCCAGCAGCAGACAGGCGGGGGCGAATTCACCCCTCCACTTT; cdr3_aa: CASSRQAGANSPLHF
j_call: TRBJ2-7; clone_size: many; v_call: TRBV4-1; d_call: TRBD2; cdr3_nt: TGCGCCAGCAGCCGAGGACCGACTAGCGGGAAGGGCTACGAGCAGTACTTC; cdr3_aa: CASSRGPTSGKGYEQYF
j_call: TRBJ2-7; clone_size: -; v_call: TRBV30; d_call: -; cdr3_nt: TGTGCCTGGAGTATAGGGGGCTACGAGCAGTACTTC; cdr3_aa: CAWSIGGYEQYF
j_call: TRBJ2-7; clone_size: -; v_call: TRBV10-3; d_call: -; cdr3_nt: TGTGCCATCAGTAGGGGCGCAGGCCGAGAGGGAAACTACGAGCAGTACTTC; cdr3_aa: CAISRGAGREGNYEQYF
j_call: TRBJ1-3; clone_size: -; v_call: TRBV6-6; d_call: -; cdr3_nt: TGTGCCAGCAGTGCCCAGGGAGGAGCTGGAAACACCATATATTTT; cdr3_aa: CASSAQGGAGNTIYF